This is a list of T cell receptor beta chains from one sample in a study of blood T cell repertoires in COVID-19. Measured with immunoSEQ multiplex PCR; TCRdb has only the in-frame clones, and not every one. The table lists around 260,000 clones, around 90% of them singletons. The sequenced sample was PBMCs or T cells enriched from blood (not recorded which). These TCRs come from a woman under 40 who had recovered from COVID-19. Both conserved end residues are part of each CDR3. A D gene is named only where the DNA matches it firmly. Expanded clones get a size class; other rows say once, few or many, or leave the size out.

v_call	j_call	d_call	clone_size	cdr3_nt	cdr3_aa
TRBV24-1	TRBJ2-1	NA	NA	TGTGCCACCCGAGACACTTACAATGAGCAGTTCTTC	CATRDTYNEQFF
TRBV30	TRBJ1-1	TRBD1	NA	TGTGCCTGGAGTAAACAGGGGTATACTGAAGCTTTCTTT	CAWSKQGYTEAFF
TRBV7-3	TRBJ2-2	NA	NA	TGTGCCAGCAGCTTAGTCGGAGGGTCGAACACCGGGGAGCTGTTTTTT	CASSLVGGSNTGELFF
TRBV5-1	TRBJ2-6	NA	NA	TGCGCCAGCCGAGAGGGAAGCTCTGGGGCCAACGTCCTGACTTTC	CASREGSSGANVLTF
TRBV28	TRBJ1-2	NA	NA	TGTGCCAGCAGTTTACCCGGTCGTTATGGCTACACCTTC	CASSLPGRYGYTF
TRBV2	TRBJ1-5	NA	NA	TGTGCCAGCAGAAAAGGGGGAAATAGCAATCAGCCCCAGCATTTT	CASRKGGNSNQPQHF
TRBV28	TRBJ2-3	TRBD2	NA	TGTGCCAGCAGTAGACTAGCGGGGGGAAGGGGCACAGATACGCAGTATTTT	CASSRLAGGRGTDTQYF
TRBV5-4	TRBJ1-3	TRBD1	NA	TGTGCCGTACATAGGGACAGCGGAAACACCATATATTTT	CAVHRDSGNTIYF
TRBV19	TRBJ2-2	NA	NA	TGTGCCAGTAGTCTTAACAGGGTGTCGAACACCGGGGAGCTGTTTTTT	CASSLNRVSNTGELFF
TRBV6-2/TRBV6-3	TRBJ2-6	TRBD2	NA	TGTGCCAGCAGTGGGACTAGCGGGAGGTCTGGGGCCAACGTCCTGACTTTC	CASSGTSGRSGANVLTF
TRBV6-5	TRBJ1-2	NA	NA	TGTGCCAGCAGGCAGACAGCTAACTATGGCTACACCTTC	CASRQTANYGYTF
TRBV5-4	TRBJ2-1	TRBD2	NA	TGTGCCAGCAGCTGGACTAGCGAGAGTGAGCAGTTCTTC	CASSWTSESEQFF
TRBV10-3	TRBJ1-1	NA	NA	TGTGCCATCAGTGACCCCTTCCGGGGGGGAACTGAAGCTTTCTTT	CAISDPFRGGTEAFF
TRBV27	TRBJ1-1	NA	NA	TGTGCCAGCAGTTTATCGGCGACACTGAACACTGAAGCTTTCTTT	CASSLSATLNTEAFF
TRBV29-1	TRBJ2-1	TRBD1	NA	TGCAGCGTTGACAGACAGGGGGACAATGAGCAGTTCTTC	CSVDRQGDNEQFF
TRBV7-2	TRBJ2-1	TRBD2	NA	TGTGCCAGCAGCTTTCACGGGAGGGTTCCCAATGAGCAGTTCTTC	CASSFHGRVPNEQFF
TRBV29-1	TRBJ2-3	NA	once	TGCAGCGTTGCGCTCTCGGGAGGCACAGATACGCAGTATTTT	CSVALSGGTDTQYF
TRBV19	TRBJ2-2	NA	NA	TGTGCCAGTAGTATAGGGGGGCAGGGGGAGCTGTTTTTT	CASSIGGQGELFF
TRBV11-2	TRBJ1-5	NA	NA	TGTGCCAGCAGCTTGGAGCGGGCTCAGCCCCAGCATTTT	CASSLERAQPQHF
TRBV10-3	TRBJ2-7	NA	once	TGTGCCATCAGTCGCGACGGGGGCTACGAGCAGTACTTC	CAISRDGGYEQYF
TRBV19	TRBJ2-7	TRBD1	NA	TGTGCCAGTAGTATCGGGACAGGGGGAAGTTACGAGCAGTACTTC	CASSIGTGGSYEQYF
TRBV7-2	TRBJ1-4	TRBD1	NA	TGTGCCAGCAGCTTGGACAGGACTAATGAAAAACTGTTTTTT	CASSLDRTNEKLFF
TRBV6-2/TRBV6-3	TRBJ2-3	NA	NA	TGTGCCAGCAGTTACTCGACTAGCACAGATACGCAGTATTTT	CASSYSTSTDTQYF
TRBV25-1	TRBJ2-3	NA	NA	TGTGCCAGCAGTGATTCGTCTACCTTAAGCACAGATACGCAGTATTTT	CASSDSSTLSTDTQYF
TRBV28	TRBJ2-1	TRBD2	NA	TGTGCCAGCAGTCCCGTAGCGGGAGGGCCTAACAATGAGCAGTTCTTC	CASSPVAGGPNNEQFF
TRBV28	TRBJ2-7	NA	NA	TGTGCCAGCAGTTTTACTTTCGAGCAGTACTTC	CASSFTFEQYF
TRBV11-3	TRBJ2-5	TRBD2	NA	TGTGCCAGCAGCAACGGACTAGCGGGAGTGGAGACCCAGTACTTC	CASSNGLAGVETQYF
TRBV7-2	TRBJ1-2	NA	NA	TGTGCCAGCAGCTTAGGGCAGGGGATTTATGGCTACACCTTC	CASSLGQGIYGYTF
TRBV10-3	TRBJ1-5	NA	NA	TGTGCCATCAGTGAGTCTACAGGCTCGTCTCAGCCCCAGCATTTT	CAISESTGSSQPQHF
TRBV2	TRBJ2-7	NA	NA	TGTGCCAGCAGCCGCATGAGGGGGTCCTACGAGCAGTACTTC	CASSRMRGSYEQYF
TRBV21-1	TRBJ2-5	NA	NA	TGTGCCAGCAGCAAAGTCCACCTTAGAGACCAAGAGACCCAGTACTTC	CASSKVHLRDQETQYF
TRBV11-2	TRBJ1-2	NA	NA	TGTGCCAGCAGCCTAAGCCGACAGCCAAACTATGGCTACACCTTC	CASSLSRQPNYGYTF
TRBV3-1/TRBV3-2	TRBJ1-5	NA	NA	TGTGCCAGCAGCCAGTCATTCAATCAGCCCCAGCATTTT	CASSQSFNQPQHF
TRBV11-3	TRBJ2-5	NA	NA	TGTGCCAGCAGCTTATCAGGGAGGTTACAAGAGACCCAGTACTTC	CASSLSGRLQETQYF
TRBV4-2	TRBJ2-2	TRBD2	NA	TGTGCCAGCAGCCCCCGGGGAACAGCGGGAGGTATCGGGGAGCTGTTTTTT	CASSPRGTAGGIGELFF
TRBV4-3	TRBJ2-7	NA	NA	TGCCCCAGCAGCCAACTCTACGAGCAGTACTTC	CPSSQLYEQYF
TRBV5-1	TRBJ2-2	TRBD1	NA	TGCGCCAGCAGCTTGGGAGACAGGGAGTTGACCGGGGAGCTGTTTTTT	CASSLGDRELTGELFF
TRBV19	TRBJ1-5	NA	NA	TGTGCCAGTGGGGGGGGTAATAGCAATCAGCCCCAGCATTTT	CASGGGNSNQPQHF
TRBV5-6	TRBJ2-7	NA	NA	TGTGCCAGCAGCCCGATTCGAAGAGGGAGGTACGAGCAGTACTTC	CASSPIRRGRYEQYF
TRBV19	TRBJ2-7	NA	NA	TGTGCCAGTAGTATAGGAAGTGACTTCTCCTACGAGCAGTACTTC	CASSIGSDFSYEQYF
TRBV27	TRBJ2-2	TRBD2	NA	TGTGCCAGCAGTTTAGTAACCTTAGCGGGAGTGGGGACCGGGGAGCTGTTTTTT	CASSLVTLAGVGTGELFF
TRBV12-3/TRBV12-4	TRBJ1-1	NA	NA	TGTGCCAGCAGCGTAGGGGATACTGAAGCTTTCTTT	CASSVGDTEAFF
TRBV7-2	TRBJ2-5	NA	NA	TGTGCCAGCAGCTTAGTTAGCGCCTCGTACCAAGAGACCCAGTACTTC	CASSLVSASYQETQYF
TRBV5-6	TRBJ1-2	TRBD1	NA	TGTGCCAGCAGCTTCGGGGGCAGGGGGCTTGGCTATGGCTACACCTTC	CASSFGGRGLGYGYTF
TRBV5-1	TRBJ1-1	TRBD1	NA	TGCGCCAGCAGCCTGACAGGGATCACTGAAGCTTTCTTT	CASSLTGITEAFF
TRBV7-9	TRBJ2-3	NA	NA	TGTGCCAGCAGCTTAGAGCGACCCACAGATACGCAGTATTTT	CASSLERPTDTQYF
TRBV27	TRBJ2-6	NA	NA	TGTGCCAGCAGTTACCAGGGCTCTGGGGCCAACGTCCTGACTTTC	CASSYQGSGANVLTF
TRBV27	TRBJ2-7	TRBD1	NA	TGTGCCAGCAGGAGACAGGGTACCTCCTACGAGCAGTACTTC	CASRRQGTSYEQYF
TRBV6-5	TRBJ2-7	NA	NA	TGTGCCAGCAGCTACACATTAGACGGGACCTACGAGCAGTACTTC	CASSYTLDGTYEQYF
TRBV2	TRBJ2-5	NA	NA	TGTGCCAGCAGTGAACTAGCGGAGACCCAGTACTTC	CASSELAETQYF
TRBV2	TRBJ2-1	NA	once	TGTGCCAGCAGTGAAACCGTAGCGGACGGTTACAATGAGCAGTTCTTC	CASSETVADGYNEQFF